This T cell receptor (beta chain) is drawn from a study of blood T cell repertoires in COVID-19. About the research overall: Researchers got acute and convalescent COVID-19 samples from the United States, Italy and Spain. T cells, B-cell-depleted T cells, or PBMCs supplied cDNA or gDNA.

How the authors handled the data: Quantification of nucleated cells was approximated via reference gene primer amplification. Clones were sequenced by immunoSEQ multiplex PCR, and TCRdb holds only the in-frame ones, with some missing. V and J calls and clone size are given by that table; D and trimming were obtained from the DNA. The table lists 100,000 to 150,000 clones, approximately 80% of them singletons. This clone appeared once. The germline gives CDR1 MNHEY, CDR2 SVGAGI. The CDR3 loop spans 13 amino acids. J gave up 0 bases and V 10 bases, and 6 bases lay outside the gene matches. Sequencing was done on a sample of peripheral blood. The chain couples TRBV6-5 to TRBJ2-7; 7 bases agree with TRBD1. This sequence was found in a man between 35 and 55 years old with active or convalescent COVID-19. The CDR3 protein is CATEDRFSYEQYF. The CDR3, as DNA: TGTGCCACCGAGGACAGGTTCTCCTACGAGCAGTACTTC.